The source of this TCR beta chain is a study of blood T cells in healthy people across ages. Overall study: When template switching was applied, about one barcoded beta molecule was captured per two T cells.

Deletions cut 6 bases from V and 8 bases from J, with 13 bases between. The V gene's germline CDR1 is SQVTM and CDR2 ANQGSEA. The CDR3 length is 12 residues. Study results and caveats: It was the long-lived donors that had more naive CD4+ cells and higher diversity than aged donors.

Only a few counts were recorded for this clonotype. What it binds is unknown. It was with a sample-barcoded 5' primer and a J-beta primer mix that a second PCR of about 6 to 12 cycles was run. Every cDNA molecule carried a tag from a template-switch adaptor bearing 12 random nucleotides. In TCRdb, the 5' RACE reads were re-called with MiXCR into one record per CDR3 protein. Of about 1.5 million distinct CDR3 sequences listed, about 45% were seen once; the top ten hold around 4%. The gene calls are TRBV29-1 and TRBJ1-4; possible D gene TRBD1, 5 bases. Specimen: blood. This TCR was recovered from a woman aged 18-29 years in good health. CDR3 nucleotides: TGCAGCGTCTCTGGGGACCGGGAAAAACTGTTTTTT. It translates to CSVSGDREKLFF.